Below, one TCR beta chain is given with its context. The entry originates in a study of tumor T cells in aggressive B-cell lymphoma. V lost 4 bases and J lost 5; bases outside the gene matches: 5. This CDR3 spans 13 amino acids. Germline assignment: CDR1 MNHEY and CDR2 SMNVEV (reference sequence). The assay was immunoSEQ multiplex PCR, and TCRdb's table has in-frame clones only and misses some. Of thousands of clones listed, 85% are singletons. The chain combines TRBV27 with TRBJ2-7, with 7 nucleotides matching TRBD1. The sequenced sample consisted of tumor tissue. The TCR was taken from an adult with diffuse large B cell lymphoma. CDR3 sequence reads: CASSSQGVHEQYF. CDR3 coding DNA: TGTGCCAGCAGTTCTCAGGGGGTTCACGAGCAGTACTTC.